The source of this T cell receptor (beta chain) is a study of T cell responses to AZD1222 COVID-19 vaccine. Overall study: Second-dose timings of about 4 or about 12 weeks were pooled. General study results and limits: Vaccine-associated CD4 TCRs spanned spike, dominant at 160-218 and 743-854. Targets within unmutated variant regions were reportedly found for nearly half of spike-specific TCRs. In a largely white British group with more females than males, clonal diversity was possibly underestimated.

Sequencing was performed with immunoSEQ multiplex PCR; in TCRdb, only in-frame clones are kept and a portion is missing. The sample lists about 120,000 clones, 87% seen once, with 6% to 8% in the top ten. In its sample, this clone was seen once. Its antigen is as yet unknown. The germline V gene has CDR1 LNHDA and CDR2 SQIVND (reference sequence). The CDR3 loop spans 12 amino acids. Germline trimming cut 6 bases from V and 6 bases from J; bases unmatched to any gene: 4. This receptor was taken from an adult in good health. This chain connects TRBV19 to TRBJ1-2; 7 bases are a match to TRBD1. The sequenced sample was peripheral blood, obtained on day 0 of AZD1222 vaccination. CDR3 amino acids: CASSLGGNGYTF. CDR3 DNA: TGTGCCAGTAGCCTAGGGGGCAATGGCTACACCTTC.